The rows below give T cell receptor beta chains drawn from one sample of a study of T cells after yellow fever vaccination. TCRdb redid the calling of the 5' RACE reads with MiXCR, one entry per CDR3 protein. The sample holds a few hundred thousand distinct CDR3 sequences; about 15% are singletons and the top ten take around a sixth. The sequences come from PBMCs, collected 5 to 6 days after the first yellow fever vaccination. The receptors originated from a young man who received the YFV17D yellow fever vaccine. The CDR3 runs from the conserved cysteine through the conserved F or W. Fields, in order: D gene, clone size, V gene, J gene, CDR3 DNA, CDR3 protein. The D gene is left open where the match is weak. Clone sizes are given selectively: once, few, many, or a class where the clone is expanded.

d_gene: .; abundance: few; v_gene: TRBV7-3; j_gene: TRBJ2-2; CDR3nt: TGTGCCAGCAGCCTCCAGTCCCTGACCGGGGAGCTGTTTTTT; CDR3aa: CASSLQSLTGELFF
d_gene: .; abundance: .; v_gene: TRBV5-1; j_gene: TRBJ2-2; CDR3nt: TGCGCCAGCAGCTTACCGGCCGGGGAGCTGTTTTTT; CDR3aa: CASSLPAGELFF
d_gene: .; abundance: many; v_gene: TRBV7-2; j_gene: TRBJ1-2; CDR3nt: TGTGCCAGCAGTAGGTCACAGGGCTATGGCTACACCTTC; CDR3aa: CASSRSQGYGYTF
d_gene: TRBD1; abundance: few; v_gene: TRBV6-1; j_gene: TRBJ1-5; CDR3nt: TGTGCCAGCAGTCTCCTACCGACAGGGGGCTCGAGGATAGATCAGCCCCAGCATTTT; CDR3aa: CASSLLPTGGSRIDQPQHF
d_gene: .; abundance: few; v_gene: TRBV9; j_gene: TRBJ2-2; CDR3nt: TGTGCCAGCAGCGTTAGGACACACACCGGGGAGCTGTTTTTT; CDR3aa: CASSVRTHTGELFF
d_gene: TRBD1; abundance: .; v_gene: TRBV7-2; j_gene: TRBJ1-6; CDR3nt: TGTGCCAGCACCCCAAGACAGACAGGGCGGTCACCCCTCCACTTT; CDR3aa: CASTPRQTGRSPLHF
d_gene: .; abundance: .; v_gene: TRBV6-2/TRBV6-3; j_gene: TRBJ1-2; CDR3nt: TGTGCCAGCAGTGGGCTCCAATGGGATGGCTACACCTTC; CDR3aa: CASSGLQWDGYTF
d_gene: TRBD1; abundance: .; v_gene: TRBV11-1; j_gene: TRBJ2-3; CDR3nt: TGTGCCAGCAGCTTACGGGACAGGGGATGGGATACGCAGTATTTT; CDR3aa: CASSLRDRGWDTQYF
d_gene: .; abundance: .; v_gene: TRBV15; j_gene: TRBJ2-7; CDR3nt: TGTGCCACCAGCAGGTACCAGGAGGCCCCCTACGAGCAGTACTTC; CDR3aa: CATSRYQEAPYEQYF
d_gene: TRBD2; abundance: .; v_gene: TRBV5-1; j_gene: TRBJ2-3; CDR3nt: TGCGCCAGCAGCTTGAGGGGACTAGCGGGGGGTAGCACAGATACGCAGTATTTT; CDR3aa: CASSLRGLAGGSTDTQYF